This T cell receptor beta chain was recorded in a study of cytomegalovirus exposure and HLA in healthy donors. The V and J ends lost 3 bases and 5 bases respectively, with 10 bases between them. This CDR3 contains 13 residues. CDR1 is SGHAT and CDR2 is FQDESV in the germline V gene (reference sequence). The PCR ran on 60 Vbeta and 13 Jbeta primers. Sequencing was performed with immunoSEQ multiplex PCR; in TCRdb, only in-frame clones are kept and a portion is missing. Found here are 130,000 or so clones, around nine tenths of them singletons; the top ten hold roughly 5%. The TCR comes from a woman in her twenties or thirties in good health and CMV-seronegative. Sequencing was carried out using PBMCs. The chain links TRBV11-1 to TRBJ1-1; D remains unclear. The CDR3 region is CASSFAGGTEAFF. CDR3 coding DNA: TGTGCCAGCAGCTTCGCGGGAGGTACTGAAGCTTTCTTT.